What follows are 28 T cell receptor beta chains derived from one specimen sequenced in a study of T cell responses to AZD1222 COVID-19 vaccine (dated by TCRdb to the early 2020s). The time point label, read with the paper, signifies: baseline before first vaccination. To prepare the library, the immunoSEQ multiplex PCR assay was applied. Drawn from immuneACCESS, this table holds only the in-frame rearrangements with V and J called that TCRdb kept. Clones are partly lost; checked studies trace under half to an unresolved V gene and leave the rest unexplained. This sample lists around 130,000 clones; 86% were detected once. The ten top clones hold 12% of the sample. Sequenced material: peripheral blood, taken on day 0 of AZD1222 vaccination. The receptors were sampled from an adult in good health.

Note on this clone: An end of the junction differs from the germline gene, which may be a read error. The chain recombines TRBV20-1 with TRBJ1-1, with TRBD1 identical over 8 bases. Germline V gives CDR1 DFQATT, CDR2 SNEGSKA (reference sequence). CDR3 size: 9 residues. The CDR3 loop is CSASRGRYF. CDR3 nucleotide sequence: TGCAGTGCTAGCAGGGGGCGATACTTT.

A word on this clone: Other DNA sequences within the sample encode an identical CDR3. The rearrangement joins TRBV18 to TRBJ1-1; D ambiguous. CDR1 KGHSH and CDR2 LQKENI come from the germline V gene. With 3 bases removed from V and 3 bases from J, the gap between germline ends came to 8 bases. CDR3 size: 13 residues. The DNA of the CDR3 is TGTGCCAGCTCACCTCCCACAGACACTGAAGCTTTCTTT. The encoded protein is CASSPPTDTEAFF.

This rearrangement joins TRBV6-2 or TRBV6-3 to TRBJ2-1; possible D gene TRBD1, 5 bases. V was trimmed by 4 bases and J by 0 bases, leaving 7 bases between them. The germline CDR1 and CDR2 sequences are MNHEY and SVGEGT. The CDR3 totals 14 residues. CDR3: CASSSRDSYNEQFF. CDR3 nucleotides: TGTGCCAGCAGTTCCAGGGACTCCTACAATGAGCAGTTCTTC.

The count of this clone is one. The DNA of the CDR3 is TGTGCCAGCAGCTTAGCGACAGGGTATGGCACAGATACGCAGTATTTT. Translation gives CASSLATGYGTDTQYF. The gene calls are TRBV7-2 and TRBJ2-3; 7 bases line up with TRBD1. The V segment lost 0 bases and the J segment 1 base; nucleotides outside the gene matches: 4. Per the germline V gene, CDR1 is SGHTA and CDR2 is FQGNSA. CDR3 length: 16 residues.

In its sample, this clone was seen a few times. The rearrangement joins TRBV6-2 or TRBV6-3 to TRBJ1-5; TRBD1 matches at 8 bases. Germline CDR1 is MNHEY and CDR2 is SVGEGT. The V and J ends lost 5 bases and 3 bases, in that order; junction bases with no gene match: 12. The CDR3 spans 17 residues. The CDR3 DNA is TGTGCCAGCAGTCCCCCTAGGACAGGGAGCTTCAATCAGCCCCAGCATTTT. The encoded protein is CASSPPRTGSFNQPQHF.

The chain carries TRBV7-9 and TRBJ1-3, with TRBD1 identical over 8 bases. J lost 1 base, V lost 3 bases, and 5 bases had no gene match. The CDR3 totals 16 residues. Germline values: CDR1 SEHNR, CDR2 FQNEAQ (reference sequence). The CDR3 protein is CASSLGRTGSGNTIYF. Here the CDR3 DNA reads TGTGCCAGCAGCTTGGGCCGGACAGGGTCTGGAAACACCATATATTTT.

The chain couples TRBV18 to TRBJ2-1; 11 nucleotides match TRBD1. The CDR3 extends over 16 amino acids. Germline-derived CDR1 and CDR2 are KGHSH and LQKENI. V shed 3 bases, J shed 9 bases, and the junction held 10 bases outside the gene matches. As DNA, the CDR3 is TGTGCCAGCTCACCCGCCGGGACAGGGGGGTCGGGTGAGCAGTTCTTC. It codes for CASSPAGTGGSGEQFF.

This clone was seen a handful of times. The chain couples TRBV24-1 to TRBJ2-2; D might be TRBD1 (5 bases). Germline V lookup: CDR1 KGHDR, CDR2 SFDVKD. The CDR3 is 14 amino acids. V was clipped by 4 bases and J by 6 bases, with 11 bases between them. The CDR3 nucleotides are TGTGCCACCAGTGAAGGGGAAGGCGCCGGGGAGCTGTTTTTT. It codes for CATSEGEGAGELFF.

This clone was detected only once. This rearrangement joins TRBV24-1 to TRBJ2-1; 7 nucleotides line up with TRBD2. CDR3 size: 16 residues. The V gene's germline CDR1 is KGHDR and CDR2 SFDVKD. V gave up 2 bases and J gave up 0 bases; unmatched junction bases: 3. CDR3: CATSDWTGGSYNEQFF. The CDR3, as DNA: TGTGCCACCAGTGATTGGACGGGGGGCTCCTACAATGAGCAGTTCTTC.

The gene calls are TRBV6-5 and TRBJ1-2, with unresolved D. CDR1 is MNHEY and CDR2 is SVGAGI in the germline V gene. Trimming removed 1 base at V and 1 base at J, with 7 bases between. The CDR3 is 14 amino acids. The CDR3: CASSYYSDNYGYTF. The CDR3 nucleotides read TGTGCCAGCAGTTACTACTCGGATAACTATGGCTACACCTTC.

The genes are TRBV27 and TRBJ1-5; tentative D call: TRBD1 (6 bases). The CDR3 is 15 residues long. The V gene's germline CDR1 is MNHEY and CDR2 SMNVEV (reference sequence). Between the trimmed V and J ends, which lost 5 bases and 5 bases, there was a span of 16 bases. This CDR3 reads CASSPSSGEDQPQHF. The CDR3 DNA reads TGTGCCAGCAGTCCATCCTCAGGGGAGGATCAGCCCCAGCATTTT.

This chain connects TRBV27 to TRBJ1-6, with 9 bases lining up with TRBD1. From germline, CDR1 is MNHEY and CDR2 SMNVEV (reference sequence). V shed 6 bases, J shed 9 bases, and the junction held 6 bases outside the gene matches. The CDR3 consists of 14 residues. DNA of the CDR3: TGTGCCAGCAGACCTGGGACAGGGATTTCACCCCTCCACTTT. Protein sequence: CASRPGTGISPLHF.

V usage is TRBV5-6 and J usage is TRBJ1-2; D unresolved. The V end lost 0 bases, the J end lost 8 bases, and 11 bases lay between the germline ends. This CDR3 is built from 13 residues. Germline V gene data show CDR1 as SGHDT and CDR2 as YYEEEE. The CDR3 here is CASSLGGEEGYTF. The CDR3 region has the DNA TGTGCCAGCAGCTTGGGCGGGGAAGAAGGCTACACCTTC.

The chain combines TRBV5-1 with TRBJ1-6; D perhaps matches TRBD1 (5 bases). Germline V lookup: CDR1 SGHRS, CDR2 YFSETQ. The CDR3 runs to 16 residues. Between the trimmed V and J ends, which lost 4 bases and 9 bases, there was a span of 20 bases. Written as DNA, the CDR3 is TGCGCCAGCAGCCGGGACGGCAGGGCTCTTAGTTCACCCCTCCACTTT. Residues: CASSRDGRALSSPLHF. Supplemented by reference TRBV5-1 and TRBJ1-6, the full variable domain reads KAGVTQTPRYLIKTRGQQVTLSCSPISGHRSVSWYQQTPGQGLQFLFEYFSETQRNKGNFPGRFSGRQFSNSRSEMNVSTLELGDSALYLCASSRDGRALSSPLHFGNGTRLTVT.

This chain uses TRBV6-2 or TRBV6-3 with TRBJ2-1, with D perhaps matching TRBD1 (6 bases). CDR3 length: 15 amino acids. V was pared by 2 bases and J by 6 bases, with 14 bases between. Germline CDR1 reads MNHEY; CDR2 reads SVGEGT. CDR3 protein: CASSYDRFILNEQFF. CDR3 nucleotides: TGTGCCAGCAGTTACGACAGGTTTATACTCAATGAGCAGTTCTTC.

The CDR3 sequence: CASSLALGDSSGNTIYF. CDR3 DNA: TGCGCCAGCAGCTTGGCTTTAGGAGACAGCTCTGGAAACACCATATATTTT. V and J are TRBV5-1 and TRBJ1-3; D might be TRBD1 (5 bases). This CDR3 spans 17 amino acids. Trimming shortened V by 0 bases and J by 0 bases, and 13 bases separated the two germline ends. From germline, CDR1 is SGHRS and CDR2 YFSETQ. The entire variable domain, with the rest obtained from reference TRBV5-1 and TRBJ1-3, is as follows: KAGVTQTPRYLIKTRGQQVTLSCSPISGHRSVSWYQQTPGQGLQFLFEYFSETQRNKGNFPGRFSGRQFSNSRSEMNVSTLELGDSALYLCASSLALGDSSGNTIYFGEGSWLTVV.

V usage is TRBV7-2 and J usage is TRBJ2-1; D might be TRBD2 (6 bases). CDR1 is SGHTA and CDR2 is FQGNSA in the germline V gene. The CDR3 loop spans 15 amino acids. The V and J ends lost 1 base and 5 bases respectively, with 12 bases between them. CDR3 region: CASSLVGDFNNEQFF. In nucleotides, the CDR3 is TGTGCCAGCAGCTTAGTGGGGGACTTTAACAATGAGCAGTTCTTC.

The V gene is TRBV6-2 or TRBV6-3, the J gene TRBJ2-7; TRBD1 aligns across 9 bases. The CDR3 contains 15 residues. V lost 0 bases, J lost 5 bases, and 5 bases stayed unmatched. From germline, CDR1 is MNHEY and CDR2 SVGEGT. CDR3 bases: TGTGCCAGCAGTTACTCCACCGGACAGGGGCACGAGCAGTACTTC. Translated: CASSYSTGQGHEQYF.

The gene calls are TRBV29-1 and TRBJ1-1, with D hard to call. There are 11 residues in the CDR3. CDR1 is SQVTM, CDR2 ANQGSEA, per germline. With 5 bases removed from V and 1 base from J, the gap between germline ends came to 5 bases. The CDR3 reads CSVPGNTEAFF. CDR3 nucleotides: TGCAGCGTTCCGGGGAACACTGAAGCTTTCTTT.

The CDR3 reads CASSSNRQGGSPLHF. The CDR3 region has the DNA TGTGCCAGCAGTTCTAACCGGCAGGGTGGCTCACCCCTCCACTTT. This chain joins TRBV7-9 and TRBJ1-6, with D maybe TRBD1 (5 bases). The CDR3 is made up of 15 amino acids. Deletions cut 6 bases from V and 10 bases from J, with 19 bases between. Germline-derived CDR1 and CDR2 are SEHNR and FQNEAQ (reference sequence).

The CDR3 protein is CSVDPSGNYGYTF. CDR3 DNA sequence: TGCAGCGTTGACCCCTCGGGGAACTATGGCTACACCTTC. The genes are TRBV29-1 and TRBJ1-2; no clear D. Germline V CDR1 and CDR2: SQVTM, ANQGSEA. This CDR3 is built from 13 residues. V was shortened by 3 bases and J by 2 bases, with 10 bases between the two germline ends.

The chain has TRBV7-2 and TRBJ2-5; D not certain. The CDR3 extends over 14 amino acids. V shed 2 bases and J shed 2 bases, with 9 bases lying between them. The germline gives CDR1 SGHTA, CDR2 FQGNSA. The CDR3 DNA is TGTGCCAGCAGCTTATTCCCGCAGCAAGAGACCCAGTACTTC. This gives the protein CASSLFPQQETQYF.

A single count supports this clone. The chain carries TRBV29-1 and TRBJ1-1, with D possibly matching TRBD1 (5 bases). Germline V lookup: CDR1 SQVTM, CDR2 ANQGSEA. This CDR3 is 16 amino acids long. V shed 4 bases and J shed 0 bases, with 18 bases lying between them. Here the CDR3 reads CSVGRMGGTLNTEAFF. In nucleotides, the CDR3 is TGCAGCGTTGGGAGGATGGGTGGGACCCTGAACACTGAAGCTTTCTTT.

This chain joins TRBV28 and TRBJ2-7; TRBD1 matches at 9 bases. The germline V gene encodes CDR1 MDHEN and CDR2 SYDVKM. V shed 10 bases, J shed 2 bases, and the junction held 6 bases outside the gene matches. This CDR3 contains 13 residues. Here the CDR3 reads CATRDRVAYEQYF. For the CDR3, the DNA is TGTGCCACCCGGGACAGGGTTGCCTACGAGCAGTACTTC.

The V and J genes are TRBV7-9 and TRBJ2-6, with D possibly being TRBD1 or TRBD2 (5 bases each). This CDR3 spans 18 amino acids. The ends were cut back, 4 bases at V and 0 bases at J, with 16 bases in the middle. Looked up from germline, CDR1 is SEHNR and CDR2 is FQNEAQ (reference sequence). The CDR3 reads CASSYRDRGFSGANVLTF. The CDR3 DNA follows: TGTGCCAGCAGCTACCGGGACCGAGGTTTCTCTGGGGCCAACGTCCTGACTTTC. Together with reference TRBV7-9 and TRBJ2-6, the CDR3 gives the full variable domain: DTGVSQNPRHKITKRGQNVTFRCDPISEHNRLYWYRQTLGQGPEFLTYFQNEAQLEKSRLLSDRFSAERPKGSFSTLEIQRTEQGDSAMYLCASSYRDRGFSGANVLTFGAGSRLTVL.

V and J are TRBV2 and TRBJ1-1; weak D call: TRBD1 (5 bases). This CDR3 has 14 amino acids. Germline V gene data show CDR1 as SNHLY and CDR2 as FYNNEI. V gave up 7 bases and J gave up 1 base, with 13 bases separating them. The CDR3 DNA reads as TGTGCCAGCATTCCGGGACGGACGAACACTGAAGCTTTCTTT. Amino acids: CASIPGRTNTEAFF.

This clone was seen a single time. J is TRBJ1-1 and V is TRBV2; no firm D call. Trimming shortened V by 4 bases and J by 2 bases, and 8 bases separated the two germline ends. This CDR3 has 13 residues. Looked up from germline, CDR1 is SNHLY and CDR2 is FYNNEI. The CDR3 reads CASSVGSNTEAFF. CDR3 nucleotide sequence: TGTGCCAGCAGTGTCGGGTCAAACACTGAAGCTTTCTTT.

DNA for the CDR3: TGTGCCAGCAGTTTGACAGGGGGCAGGCAGCCCCAGCATTTT. Protein: CASSLTGGRQPQHF. The chain couples TRBV27 to TRBJ1-5; 10 nucleotides match TRBD1. V shed 3 bases and J 7 bases; nucleotides not matched to a gene: 3. Germline V gene data show CDR1 as MNHEY and CDR2 as SMNVEV (reference sequence). This CDR3 contains 14 residues.